This T cell receptor (beta chain) originates from a study of T cells in Graves' hyperthyroidism and ophthalmopathy (dated by TCRdb to the late 2010s). Describing the broader study: Peripheral blood was collected at initial diagnosis, before any treatment. A discovery cohort of approximately 100 patients, 43 with Graves' ophthalmopathy and 55 to 65 with stable Graves' hyperthyroidism, was used to find distinguishing TCR V-J signatures. An independent validation cohort of around 20 hyperthyroidism patients and some 15 patients who later progressed to ophthalmopathy tested prospective prediction of ophthalmopathy. For training and testing, the 80 to 100 patients in the discovery cohort were randomly divided in a 7:3 ratio. In addition, the study compared T-cell repertoires in thyroid tissue and in blood from roughly 6 Graves' hyperthyroidism patients. Once sampling was done, hyperthyroidism patients were given methimazole at a starting dose of 30 mg daily, whereas ophthalmopathy patients were given high-dose intravenous methylprednisolone. According to the paper, TCR Vbeta CDR3 sequencing was carried out on around 140 peripheral blood samples, which came from 40 to 45 ophthalmopathy, under 80 hyperthyroidism and approximately 17 progressor patients. Results and caveats for the whole study, not just this receptor: Most expanded thyroid clonotypes (frequency above 0.001) were also found in blood, which suggests that blood repertoires may mirror thyroid immune responses. In validation, the model predicted progression to ophthalmopathy a median of approximately 6.6 months before onset, with 70% to 71% sensitivity and almost 75% specificity. No statistical method was used to fix the sample size in advance, and group allocation was not hidden from the investigators. A model built on a 13 V-J signature distinguished ophthalmopathy from stable hyperthyroidism, reaching around 90% sensitivity and around 81% specificity in cross-validation and 80%/75% in testing.

The CDR3 measures 15 amino acids from cysteine to phenylalanine. The read is trimmed to its CDR3 DNA, 45 bases read in frame from base 1. The CDR1 and CDR2 encoded by the germline V gene (reference sequence) are SEHNR and FQNEAQ. A distance of 11 bases separates the germline ends of V and J, which lose 3 bases and 1 base respectively. Hyperthyroidism patients were aged 18 to 65 years and newly diagnosed, with disease duration of less than 2 months. The study excluded patients with uncontrolled infections, other autoimmune diseases, pregnancy or lactation. Diagnoses relied on clinical symptoms, serum thyroxine and TRAb, thyroid ultrasound and orbital computed tomography. Blood from progressor patients was drawn when they were first diagnosed with hyperthyroidism, before any ophthalmopathy symptoms appeared. Ficoll-Paque density gradient centrifugation was used to isolate PBMCs from about 9 ml of fresh peripheral blood. Progressor patients were initially diagnosed with Graves' hyperthyroidism and developed ophthalmopathy during follow-up. Total RNA was extracted with Trizol reagent, and quality was checked on an Agilent 2100 Bioanalyzer.

Amplification of TCR beta CDR3 regions was carried out from RNA transcripts. For the first round of RT-PCR on the TCR CDR3, the HTBI primer set was used together with the Qiagen OneStep RT-PCR kit. Libraries were constructed in a second round of multiplex PCR, after which size selection and purification were carried out. Paired-end sequencing of the libraries was performed with 100 bp reads on an Illumina HiSeq2000. Per the authors' processing: SOAPnuke was used to process the raw data, removing reads that contained adapters or uncalled bases, had a mean Phred below 15, or lacked an exact match to the constant primer or identifier. High-quality paired reads were merged using COPE v1.2.5, and each unique nucleotide sequence was defined as a clonotype. Clonotypes were aligned to IMGT TRBV, TRBD and TRBJ reference segments using MiTCR v1.1. Analysis was restricted to V-J combinations with a frequency above 0.0001, which covered roughly 99% of repertoires. A TCS score was defined as the ratio between F50 (clonal expansion) and ExV (chaos), using BLOSUM62-based TCRdist between CDR3 peptides within each V-J. Welch's t-statistics and random forest reduced around 520 V-J features to about 12, which were used in a naive Bayes classifier (R e1071). TCRdb trimmed public reads at Q25 via fastp, called clones via MiXCR and kept in-frame beta chains. Merged by CDR3 protein, the rows form single entries marked with the most common genes and DNA. For this entry, the V and J calls and clone size follow TCRdb and not the study's own pipeline. The sample contains fewer than 650,000 distinct CDR3 sequences, roughly 14% of them found a single time. Approximately 5.7% of the sample is held by the ten biggest clonotypes.

A word on this clonotype: What this receptor recognizes is not known. The sample holds no much larger clone one base away, and base qualities are not on file.

In this chain, TRBV7-9 is recombined with TRBJ2-3; TRBD2 is possibly the D segment (5 matching bases). The sample comprised blood. This clonotype was sampled from a young woman with Graves' hyperthyroidism that later progressed to Graves' ophthalmopathy. The CDR3 corresponds to CASSFSPGGTDTQYF. DNA sequence: TGTGCCAGCAGCTTTTCCCCCGGGGGCACAGATACGCAGTATTTT.